This T cell receptor (beta chain) was retrieved from a study of blood T cell repertoires in COVID-19. Study information: Sources were T cells, B-cell-depleted T cells, or PBMCs; the material itself was cDNA or gDNA.

This clone was counted a single time. Germline lookup yields CDR1 MNHEY and CDR2 SVGAGI. Trimming took off 5 bases at V and 4 bases at J, with 9 bases between the two ends. CDR3 length: 13 amino acids. Produced via immunoSEQ multiplex PCR; TCRdb's table is partial and in-frame only. This sample has hundreds of thousands of clones; over 80% occur once, and the top ten carry roughly 30%. Sequencing used peripheral blood. The source is a man aged 35-49 years with acute or convalescent COVID-19. The rearrangement joins TRBV6-5 to TRBJ1-3; D gene uncertain. As DNA, the CDR3 is TGTGCCAGCAGTACCCAGCGGGGAAACACCATATATTTT. It specifies CASSTQRGNTIYF.